This TCR beta chain was sequenced during a study of blood T cells in healthy people across ages (dated by TCRdb to between 2014 and 2017). General notes on the study: In model experiments, template switching captured roughly one uniquely barcoded TCR beta cDNA molecule for every two T cells. The donors were divided into four age groups: young (average approximately 17 years), middle-aged (almost 40), aged (about 62) and long-lived (around 87). For two donors (one aged 18 to 29 and one aged 80 or older), the study analyzed two additional independent replicas of 1 million unique cDNA reads from the same blood draw. Donors of different ages were randomly distributed across sequencing lanes to avoid experimental bias. To track age-related changes in TCR beta repertoire diversity, the study relied on deep sequencing normalized with unique cDNA molecular identifiers. What the research found in general, with its limitations: Compared with the aged group, the long-lived group had more naive CD4+ T cells, fewer expanded clones and increased TCR diversity, suggesting age selection. Because profiling used bulk unsorted PBMCs, naive and antigen-experienced compartments could not be compared conclusively. Observed TCR beta diversity per million T cells fell roughly linearly with age, and a significant reduction was already apparent by age around 44. The CMV infection status of donors was not known, potentially confounding age-related changes in expanded clonotypes. Observed TCR beta diversity correlated strongly with the percentage of naive T cells measured by flow cytometry. Estimates of total diversity based on one million sequenced T cells were considered lower bounds and underestimates.

Donors were 40 or so systemically healthy Caucasian individuals from Russia aged roughly 6 to 90 years. Each donor gave approximately 10 milliliters of peripheral blood, collected into EDTA-treated Vacutainer tubes. PBMCs were isolated by Ficoll-Paque density-gradient centrifugation, with at least 7 million obtained per sample. Total RNA, at least 6 micrograms per sample, was extracted from PBMCs with Trizol reagent. The percentages of naive CD45RAhigh/CD27high T cells were determined by flow cytometry on a PBMC aliquot from every donor. The CDR3 measures 17 amino acids from cysteine to phenylalanine. Only CDR3 DNA remains: 51 bases, in frame from the first base. CDR1 and CDR2 are read off the germline V gene as MGHRA and YSYEKL. Deletion took 0 bases off V and 5 bases off J, with a span of 17 bases between the germline ends. There are a few counts of this clonotype. Its antigen remains undetermined. No much larger clonotype is one base removed from it; base qualities were not supplied.

Libraries were made using 5' RACE. The reads were generated on an Illumina HiSeq 2500. The second PCR ran for about 7 to 11 cycles and used a J-beta primer mix along with a sample-barcoded 5' primer. A unique molecular identifier was introduced onto each TCR beta cDNA molecule by a template-switch 5' adaptor carrying 12 random nucleotides. At least 2.5 million CDR3-containing paired-end reads were obtained from each sample. The Mint cDNA synthesis kit, primed by a TRBC-specific oligonucleotide, was used to synthesize first-strand cDNA from all RNA. All cDNA was treated with uracil-DNA glycosylase and then went through a first 18-cycle PCR with the universal primers M1SS and BC2_uni_R. The source study handled its data this way. For normalization, 1 million high-quality reads, each with a distinct molecular identifier, were randomly selected from each sample. Instead of being binned into consensus sequences, reads that shared molecular identifiers were thrown out. MiTCR, run with a Q25 quality threshold and the strictest error-elimination algorithm, handled CDR3 identification, clonotype clustering and error correction. Lower-bound total TCR beta diversity was estimated with a nonparametric unseen species model using Euler transformation. In-frame beta chains were kept once TCRdb had trimmed the public reads at Q25 with fastp and called clones with MiXCR. Rows are combined by CDR3 protein, so each entry shows the most common genes and DNA. The V and J calls were not made by the authors but by TCRdb's processing. Across this sample there are about 1.4 million distinct CDR3 sequences, with almost 60% seen only once. The ten largest clones represent over 5% of the sample.

The V gene is TRBV4-1 and the J gene is TRBJ2-4; the D region possibly corresponds to TRBD2 (7 bases align). Sequences were obtained from blood. This TCR was sampled from a man between 18 and 35 years old in good health. The CDR3 protein sequence reads: CASSQEGGRTLQNIQYF. The sequenced DNA: TGCGCCAGCAGCCAAGAGGGGGGGCGGACTTTGCAAAACATTCAGTACTTC.